The sequence of this T cell receptor beta chain was determined in a study of blood T cell dynamics during melanoma immunotherapy. The CDR3 runs to 11 residues. V lost 2 bases to trimming and J lost 4 bases, with 3 bases between them. Germline V gene data show CDR1 as MNHNS and CDR2 as SASEGT. Described time point: week 3, after first cycle of checkpoint inhibitor. Assay used: immunoSEQ multiplex PCR; TCRdb lists only in-frame clones, some missing. In the table there are 2,500 to 3,500 clones, roughly 85% of which are singletons. This TCR derives from a human donor with melanoma. This sample comprised blood, obtained from a patient treated with checkpoint blockade. V is TRBV6-1 and J is TRBJ2-7; the D is unclear. The CDR3 nucleotides are TGTGCCAGCAGTGAACCTTACGAGCAGTACTTC. Its translation is CASSEPYEQYF.